The source of this T cell receptor (beta chain) is a study of vaccination and CD4 T cells after COVID-19. V was pared by 5 bases and J by 2 bases, with 4 bases of the junction left unmatched. CDR3 size: 14 residues. The germline V gene encodes CDR1 SGHAT and CDR2 FQDESV (reference sequence). As for treatment: approximately nine-day PBMC culture with coronavirus spike peptide pools or control peptides (ViraFEST assay). Ahead of the COVID-19 pandemic (2011-2018), the CD4+ T cells of the unexposed donor were collected. Of note for this clonotype: Its antigen is not known. The missing conserved phenylalanine or tryptophan at the end of this CDR3 makes a read error likely.

CD4+ T cells that had been cultured provided DNA sequenced with the Oncomine TCR Beta short-read assay. TCRdb used MiXCR to reprocess the PCR reads, holding one entry per CDR3 protein. This table has about 6,000 distinct CDR3 sequences, roughly 35% appearing once. J is TRBJ2-7 and V is TRBV11-1; 9 bases are shared with TRBD1. The specimen sequenced was CD4+ T cells from blood, cultured in vitro. This sequence was found in a human donor in good health. The chain's CDR3 is CASSTGTGTYEQYL. The CDR3 DNA is TGTGCCAGCAGCACCGGGACAGGGACCTACGAGCAGTACCTC.